Described below is a single TCR beta chain sequence and its context. What it binds is not known. Every donor provided roughly 10 milliliters of peripheral blood. Then a second PCR, running roughly 6 to 12 cycles, was carried out with a sample-barcoded 5' primer and a J-beta primer mix. Via MiXCR, TCRdb re-called the 5' RACE reads, giving one row per CDR3 protein. The table records around 1,600,000 distinct CDR3 sequences, roughly 43% of them present only once. This sample was taken from a study of blood T cells in healthy people across ages. Germline assignment: CDR1 SQVTM and CDR2 ANQGSEA. The CDR3 loop spans 12 amino acids. V lost 6 bases and J lost 4, with 13 bases in between. Study-wide results and limits: The recorded TCR beta diversity per million T cells decreased in a roughly linear manner with age.

This chain connects TRBV29-1 to TRBJ2-7; tentative D call: TRBD2 (5 bases). This sequence originates from a woman aged 18-29 years in good health. The sequencing input was blood. CDR3 in DNA: TGCAGCGTGACCTCTGGGGAGTACGAGCAGTACTTC. Translation gives CSVTSGEYEQYF.